The clone carrying this T cell receptor (beta chain) was found once. What it binds is unknown. TCRdb's table, derived via immunoSEQ multiplex PCR, lists solely in-frame clones and lacks some. The table includes about 29,000 clones, 70% to 90% detected once. The sample is drawn from a study of graft-versus-host responses after intestinal transplantation. The ends were cut back, 1 base at V and 4 bases at J, with 11 bases in the middle. The CDR3 consists of 15 residues. The germline V gene has CDR1 SGHAT and CDR2 FQNNGV. Study-level points and caveats: Patients who carried graft-donor T cell macrochimerism also had high graft-versus-host to host-versus-graft clonal ratios in their allografts.

The specimen was PBMCs, collected 450 to 480 days after intestinal transplantation. The receptor was derived from a human patient who received an intestinal transplant, so some T cells may come from the graft donor. The J gene is TRBJ1-5, the V gene TRBV11-2; D is possibly TRBD1 (5 bases). The CDR3 sequence is CASSLAGGRNQPQHF. For the CDR3, the DNA is TGTGCCAGCAGCTTAGCCGGGGGAAGGAATCAGCCCCAGCATTTT.